The rows below give T cell receptor beta chains drawn from one sample of a study of blood T cell repertoires in COVID-19. Assay: immunoSEQ multiplex PCR; the TCRdb copy retains only in-frame clones and omits some. Of roughly 180,000 clones in the sample, roughly 84% are singletons; the top ten hold around 13%. Sequencing was performed on PBMCs or T cells enriched from blood (not recorded which). The receptors come from a woman between 55 and 75 years old who had recovered from COVID-19. CDR3s include the opening cysteine and the closing phenylalanine or tryptophan. Each record gives: clone size, D gene, J gene, V gene, CDR3 protein, CDR3 DNA. A D gene is named only where the DNA matches it firmly. Clone size is not always given. Where it is, it says once, few, many or a class for expanded clones.

size: NA; D: NA; J: TRBJ2-5; V: TRBV29-1; CDR3: CSVEAGVVSGETQYF; DNA: TGCAGCGTTGAAGCGGGAGTTGTGAGTGGAGAGACCCAGTACTTC
size: NA; D: TRBD2; J: TRBJ2-1; V: TRBV15; CDR3: CATSRAGVSNEQFF; DNA: TGTGCCACTAGCAGGGCGGGAGTAAGTAATGAGCAGTTCTTC
size: NA; D: TRBD1; J: TRBJ1-6; V: TRBV28; CDR3: CASRRTGLNSPLHF; DNA: TGTGCCAGCAGAAGGACAGGGCTGAATTCACCCCTCCACTTT
size: NA; D: TRBD2; J: TRBJ2-1; V: TRBV28; CDR3: CASTLGLAGSNEQFF; DNA: TGTGCCAGCACCTTAGGGCTAGCGGGGTCAAATGAGCAGTTCTTC
size: NA; D: NA; J: TRBJ2-3; V: TRBV12-3/TRBV12-4; CDR3: CATGFTSTDTQYF; DNA: TGTGCCACGGGATTTACTAGCACAGATACGCAGTATTTT
size: NA; D: TRBD2; J: TRBJ2-3; V: TRBV14; CDR3: CASSQDGSGRARDTQYF; DNA: TGTGCCAGCAGCCAAGATGGTAGCGGGAGGGCCAGAGATACGCAGTATTTT
size: NA; D: NA; J: TRBJ1-6; V: TRBV5-1; CDR3: CASSLQAPDSPLHF; DNA: TGCGCCAGCAGTCTCCAGGCTCCGGATTCACCCCTCCACTTT
size: once; D: NA; J: TRBJ1-4; V: TRBV21-1; CDR3: CASSIQGWEKLFF; DNA: TGTGCCAGCAGCATACAGGGGTGGGAAAAACTGTTTTTT
size: NA; D: TRBD2; J: TRBJ2-5; V: TRBV9; CDR3: CASSAGLRGGWETQYF; DNA: TGTGCCAGCAGCGCCGGCCTGCGGGGGGGCTGGGAGACCCAGTACTTC
size: NA; D: NA; J: TRBJ1-5; V: TRBV5-8; CDR3: CASSYRDQPQHF; DNA: TGTGCCAGCAGCTACAGGGATCAGCCCCAGCATTTT
size: NA; D: NA; J: TRBJ2-2; V: TRBV10-3; CDR3: CAISESRGTSSGELFF; DNA: TGTGCCATCAGTGAGTCCAGGGGGACTTCGAGCGGGGAGCTGTTTTTT
size: NA; D: NA; J: TRBJ1-5; V: TRBV28; CDR3: CASHSNQPQHF; DNA: TGTGCCAGCCATAGCAATCAGCCCCAGCATTTT
size: NA; D: TRBD2; J: TRBJ2-1; V: TRBV7-8; CDR3: CASSPYLAGEYNEQFF; DNA: TGTGCCAGCAGCCCCTATCTAGCGGGAGAATACAATGAGCAGTTCTTC
size: NA; D: NA; J: TRBJ1-2; V: TRBV2; CDR3: CASSEAYYGYTF; DNA: TGTGCCAGCAGTGAAGCGTATTATGGCTACACCTTC
size: NA; D: NA; J: TRBJ2-3; V: TRBV19; CDR3: CASSIAERDTQYF; DNA: TGTGCCAGTAGTATTGCCGAGCGGGATACGCAGTATTTT
size: NA; D: NA; J: TRBJ1-1; V: TRBV12-3/TRBV12-4; CDR3: CASSLGQNTEAFF; DNA: TGTGCCAGCAGTTTGGGGCAGAACACTGAAGCTTTCTTT
size: NA; D: TRBD2; J: TRBJ2-7; V: TRBV19; CDR3: CASMRTTGTSGSYEQYF; DNA: TGTGCCAGTATGCGCACAACCGGGACTAGCGGTTCCTACGAGCAGTACTTC
size: NA; D: TRBD1; J: TRBJ2-2; V: TRBV4-1; CDR3: CASSRGQYTGELFF; DNA: TGCGCCAGCAGCCGGGGACAGTACACCGGGGAGCTGTTTTTT
size: NA; D: TRBD2; J: TRBJ2-1; V: TRBV4-2; CDR3: CASSQDPSGGNNEQFF; DNA: TGTGCCAGCAGCCAAGATCCCAGCGGGGGGAACAATGAGCAGTTCTTC
size: NA; D: TRBD1; J: TRBJ1-2; V: TRBV2; CDR3: CASSPEFRTGAYGYTF; DNA: TGTGCCAGCAGTCCAGAATTTCGGACAGGCGCCTATGGCTACACCTTC
size: NA; D: NA; J: TRBJ2-1; V: TRBV30; CDR3: CAWSRGPQPSYNEQFF; DNA: TGTGCCTGGAGCCGTGGGCCTCAACCCTCCTACAATGAGCAGTTCTTC
size: NA; D: TRBD1; J: TRBJ1-5; V: TRBV9; CDR3: CASSAGQGFGQPQHF; DNA: TGTGCCAGCAGCGCGGGACAGGGGTTCGGTCAGCCCCAGCATTTT
size: NA; D: NA; J: TRBJ1-5; V: TRBV28; CDR3: CASGGYGQPQHF; DNA: TGTGCCAGCGGGGGCTATGGCCAGCCCCAGCATTTT
size: NA; D: TRBD1; J: TRBJ1-1; V: TRBV11-1; CDR3: CASSTGQLSEAFF; DNA: TGTGCCAGCAGCACGGGACAGCTAAGTGAAGCTTTCTTT
size: NA; D: NA; J: TRBJ2-1; V: TRBV29-1; CDR3: CSAVLTSSYNEQFF; DNA: TGCAGCGCCGTACTTACGAGCTCCTACAATGAGCAGTTCTTC
size: NA; D: NA; J: TRBJ2-7; V: TRBV28; CDR3: CASLSGTGINEQYF; DNA: TGTGCCAGCCTAAGCGGGACAGGCATAAACGAGCAGTACTTC
size: once; D: TRBD2; J: TRBJ2-3; V: TRBV7-2; CDR3: CATSRTSGGDTQYF; DNA: TGTGCCACCTCAAGGACTAGCGGGGGGGATACGCAGTATTTT
size: NA; D: NA; J: TRBJ2-1; V: TRBV11-2; CDR3: CASSLDPPNEQFF; DNA: TGTGCCAGCAGCTTAGATCCCCCAAATGAGCAGTTCTTC
size: NA; D: TRBD2; J: TRBJ2-7; V: TRBV4-2; CDR3: CASSQASGSPIGEQYF; DNA: TGTGCCAGCAGCCAGGCTAGCGGGAGCCCTATTGGCGAGCAGTACTTC
size: NA; D: TRBD2; J: TRBJ2-7; V: TRBV2; CDR3: CASSPQRGVAYEQYF; DNA: TGTGCCAGCAGTCCCCAGCGGGGGGTCGCCTACGAGCAGTACTTC
size: NA; D: NA; J: TRBJ1-6; V: TRBV6-1; CDR3: CASSEAGGALHF; DNA: TGTGCCAGCAGTGAAGCGGGGGGAGCCCTCCACTTT
size: NA; D: NA; J: TRBJ1-6; V: TRBV28; CDR3: CASSFVDRTNSPLHF; DNA: TGTGCCAGCAGTTTTGTTGACAGAACTAATTCACCCCTCCACTTT
size: NA; D: NA; J: TRBJ2-1; V: TRBV5-8; CDR3: CASSSGIADFNEQFF; DNA: TGTGCCAGCAGCTCAGGGATCGCCGACTTCAATGAGCAGTTCTTC
size: NA; D: NA; J: TRBJ1-5; V: TRBV6-1; CDR3: CASSEKDAGQPQHF; DNA: TGTGCCAGCAGTGAAAAGGACGCGGGGCAGCCCCAGCATTTT
size: NA; D: NA; J: TRBJ1-2; V: TRBV7-2; CDR3: CACSMSSYYGYTF; DNA: TGTGCCTGTAGCATGAGCAGTTACTATGGCTACACCTTC
size: NA; D: TRBD2; J: TRBJ2-4; V: TRBV3-1/TRBV3-2; CDR3: CASSKGGILAKNIQYF; DNA: TGTGCCAGCAGCAAGGGAGGGATATTAGCCAAAAACATTCAGTACTTC
size: few; D: TRBD2; J: TRBJ2-3; V: TRBV7-2; CDR3: CASRPRTSLTFDTQYF; DNA: TGTGCCAGCAGACCCAGGACTAGCCTTACCTTCGATACGCAGTATTTT
size: once; D: TRBD1; J: TRBJ1-2; V: TRBV12-5; CDR3: CANPGQGAFNYGYTF; DNA: TGTGCTAATCCGGGACAGGGGGCTTTTAACTATGGCTACACCTTC
size: NA; D: TRBD1; J: TRBJ1-2; V: TRBV28; CDR3: CASSPPMDRGYGYTF; DNA: TGTGCCAGCAGTCCCCCTATGGACAGGGGCTATGGCTACACCTTC
size: NA; D: NA; J: TRBJ1-3; V: TRBV18; CDR3: CASSPSGRNTIYF; DNA: TGTGCCAGCTCCCCGAGCGGGAGAAACACCATATATTTT
size: NA; D: TRBD2; J: TRBJ2-7; V: TRBV5-1; CDR3: CASSPGGLAGVDEQYF; DNA: TGCGCCAGCAGCCCAGGAGGACTAGCGGGAGTAGATGAGCAGTACTTC
size: NA; D: NA; J: TRBJ2-1; V: TRBV24-1; CDR3: CATSVTSPTYNEQFF; DNA: TGTGCCACCAGCGTTACTAGTCCTACCTACAATGAGCAGTTCTTC
size: once; D: TRBD1; J: TRBJ1-1; V: TRBV4-1; CDR3: CASRDVNRGRVPEAFF; DNA: TGCGCCAGCAGGGATGTTAACAGGGGGCGAGTCCCTGAAGCTTTCTTT
size: NA; D: NA; J: TRBJ1-1; V: TRBV5-6; CDR3: CASSLKQAYEAFF; DNA: TGTGCCAGCAGCTTAAAACAGGCCTATGAAGCTTTCTTT
size: once; D: TRBD1; J: TRBJ2-2; V: TRBV23-1; CDR3: CASSQPSGTGDTGELFF; DNA: TGCGCCAGCAGTCAACCCTCCGGGACAGGAGACACCGGGGAGCTGTTTTTT
size: NA; D: TRBD2; J: TRBJ2-1; V: TRBV2; CDR3: CASIVAGVSYNEQFF; DNA: TGTGCCAGCATCGTAGCGGGAGTGTCCTACAATGAGCAGTTCTTC
size: NA; D: NA; J: TRBJ1-4; V: TRBV29-1; CDR3: CSVEGSATNEKLFF; DNA: TGCAGCGTTGAGGGGAGTGCAACTAATGAAAAACTGTTTTTT
size: NA; D: NA; J: TRBJ2-7; V: TRBV2; CDR3: CASSGGQGQISSYEQYF; DNA: TGTGCCAGCAGTGGGGGGCAAGGCCAAATAAGCTCCTACGAGCAGTACTTC
size: NA; D: TRBD1; J: TRBJ1-2; V: TRBV12-3/TRBV12-4; CDR3: CASSLDRSGYTF; DNA: TGTGCCAGCAGTTTGGACAGGTCCGGCTACACCTTC
size: NA; D: NA; J: TRBJ1-3; V: TRBV28; CDR3: CASSPGGARGNTIYF; DNA: TGTGCCAGCAGCCCCGGGGGGGCGCGGGGAAACACCATATATTTT
size: NA; D: TRBD1; J: TRBJ1-4; V: TRBV5-8; CDR3: CASSLVLGQGREKLFF; DNA: TGTGCCAGCAGCTTGGTTTTAGGACAGGGACGTGAAAAACTGTTTTTT
size: NA; D: NA; J: TRBJ1-1; V: TRBV7-3; CDR3: CASSLTRNTEAFF; DNA: TGTGCCAGCAGCTTAACCAGAAACACTGAAGCTTTCTTT